The 27 T cell receptor beta chains in this list originate from one sample, sequenced in a study of blood T cell repertoires in COVID-19. Clones were read by immunoSEQ multiplex PCR, and TCRdb kept only the in-frame ones, dropping some. The sample has around 190,000 clones, approximately 85% seen once. The sequenced material came from PBMCs or T cells enriched from blood (not recorded which). Receptors were obtained from a woman between 18 and 29 years old who had recovered from COVID-19.

The V and J genes are TRBV6-6 and TRBJ1-3, with TRBD1 as a possible D gene (5 bases). The CDR3 has 18 residues. Trimming removed 5 bases at V and 0 bases at J, with 20 bases between. In germline, CDR1 is MNHNY, CDR2 SVGAGI (reference sequence). CDR3 amino acids: CASSPHYMTARSGNTIYF. The DNA of the CDR3 is TGTGCCAGCAGTCCCCATTACATGACAGCCCGCTCTGGAAACACCATATATTTT.

There are a few counts of this clone. V usage is TRBV3-1 (or the pseudogene TRBV3-2) and J usage is TRBJ2-2; 9 nucleotides align to TRBD1. The CDR3 is 17 residues long. Germline lookup yields CDR1 LGHDT and CDR2 YNNKEL (reference sequence). V lost 4 bases, J lost 5 bases, and 11 bases stayed unmatched. The CDR3 reads CASSPPPRTGDTGELFF. The CDR3 DNA reads as TGTGCCAGCAGCCCCCCGCCTAGGACAGGGGATACCGGGGAGCTGTTTTTT.

The chain combines TRBV29-1 with TRBJ2-1; 8 nucleotides line up with TRBD2. V trimming: 5 bases; J trimming: 3 bases; junction bases outside the gene matches: 9. This CDR3 has 15 amino acids. CDR1 and CDR2 from the germline V gene are SQVTM and ANQGSEA. The CDR3 DNA follows: TGCAGCGTTCCCCGGCGTAGCGGGGACTACAATGAGCAGTTCTTC. The encoded protein is CSVPRRSGDYNEQFF.

The chain carries TRBV19 and TRBJ1-1; D not resolved. The CDR3 is 11 residues long. CDR1 and CDR2 from the germline V gene are LNHDA and SQIVND (reference sequence). V was clipped by 5 bases and J by 2 bases, with 3 bases between them. The CDR3 DNA sequence: TGTGCCAGTAGTCAAAACACTGAAGCTTTCTTT. Amino acid sequence: CASSQNTEAFF.

This clone was found a few times. This chain connects TRBV3-1 (or the pseudogene TRBV3-2) to TRBJ1-5, with 8 bases aligning to TRBD1. From germline, CDR1 is LGHDT and CDR2 YNNKEL (reference sequence). The CDR3 is 15 amino acids. V lost 3 bases and J lost 3; bases outside the gene matches: 4. CDR3 DNA sequence: TGTGCCAGCAGCCACGGGACAGGTCTCAATCAGCCCCAGCATTTT. Amino acids: CASSHGTGLNQPQHF.

The genes are TRBV4-3 and TRBJ2-3, with 8 nucleotides matching TRBD2. V shed 2 bases and J 3 bases; nucleotides not matched to a gene: 7. This CDR3 region has 16 residues. CDR1 is LGHNA and CDR2 is YSLEER in the germline V gene. The CDR3 spells CASSQYWRGETDTQYF. Here the CDR3 DNA reads TGCGCCAGCAGCCAATACTGGCGGGGGGAGACAGATACGCAGTATTTT.

This clone was observed a few times. The J gene is TRBJ2-1, the V gene TRBV19; 8 bases map to TRBD2. Germline CDR1 is LNHDA and CDR2 is SQIVND (reference sequence). Trimming took 4 bases from V and 9 from J; bases not matched to a gene: 11. The CDR3 runs to 15 residues. CDR3 region: CASSNLQSGRGEQFF. The DNA of the CDR3 is TGTGCCAGTAGTAACCTACAGAGCGGGAGAGGTGAGCAGTTCTTC.

This chain joins TRBV7-6 and TRBJ2-5; D might be TRBD2 (7 bases). Germline assignment: CDR1 SGHVS and CDR2 FNYEAQ. Trimming pared 5 bases from V and 4 bases from J, leaving 14 bases between. The CDR3 is made up of 14 amino acids. The CDR3 spells CASSTSGGAETQYF. CDR3 bases: TGTGCCAGCAGCACGTCGGGGGGCGCAGAGACCCAGTACTTC.

The chain combines TRBV27 with TRBJ1-2; tentatively, D is TRBD1 (6 bases). V shed 3 bases and J shed 4 bases, with 12 bases lying between them. The CDR3 totals 14 residues. Germline assignment: CDR1 MNHEY and CDR2 SMNVEV (reference sequence). The CDR3 nucleotides are TGTGCCAGCAGTTTTGATGGGGGCCTCTATGGCTACACCTTC. This gives the protein CASSFDGGLYGYTF.

The genes are TRBV9 and TRBJ1-4; 8 nucleotides agree with TRBD1. Losses at the gene ends were 3 bases for V and 7 bases for J; bases not matched to a gene: 8. The CDR3 contains 15 residues. Per germline, CDR1 SGDLS and CDR2 YYNGEE. The CDR3 DNA sequence: TGTGCCAGCAGCGAACAGGGGGTAGAGGGTGAAAAACTGTTTTTT. Protein sequence: CASSEQGVEGEKLFF.

This sequence joins TRBV28 and TRBJ1-1; no reliable D call. V lost 2 bases and J lost 1, with 5 bases in between. The CDR3 runs 13 residues. Germline CDR1 MDHEN, CDR2 SYDVKM. The CDR3 sequence: CASSLSQNTEAFF. CDR3 in DNA: TGTGCCAGCAGTTTAAGCCAGAACACTGAAGCTTTCTTT.

The rearrangement joins TRBV19 to TRBJ1-1; the D is unclear. CDR3 size: 13 residues. Germline-derived CDR1 and CDR2 are LNHDA and SQIVND (reference sequence). Trimming cost V 3 bases and J 10 bases, with 15 bases left between them. This CDR3 reads CASSMTPRLGAFF. For the CDR3, the DNA is TGTGCCAGTAGTATGACGCCCCGACTGGGAGCTTTCTTT.

V gene TRBV12-5 combines with J gene TRBJ1-2; D unclear. The V gene's germline CDR1 is LGHNT and CDR2 FRNRAP. This CDR3 contains 15 residues. V dropped 1 base and J dropped 8 bases, with 17 bases sitting between them. The DNA for the CDR3 is TGTGCTAGTGGTTTGGCCCCTTACGGCAACAGCGGCTACACCTTC. Protein product: CASGLAPYGNSGYTF.

The V gene is TRBV5-1, the J gene TRBJ1-1; the D gene is possibly TRBD1 (5 bases). Per the germline V gene, CDR1 is SGHRS and CDR2 is YFSETQ. This CDR3 has 14 residues. Trimming stripped 1 base from V and 4 bases from J, with 11 bases between. CDR3 residues: CASSLFGGSTEAFF. DNA for the CDR3: TGCGCCAGCAGCTTGTTCGGGGGGAGCACTGAAGCTTTCTTT.

This clone was counted a single time. The CDR3 DNA sequence: TGTGCCATTTCCCCGGGACAGGGTGGCTACGAGCAGTACTTC. This gives the protein CAISPGQGGYEQYF. The chain links TRBV10-3 to TRBJ2-7; 9 bases are a match to TRBD1. Germline CDR1 reads ENHRY; CDR2 reads SYGVKD. This CDR3 spans 14 amino acids. J was trimmed by 3 bases and V by 9 bases; bases with no gene match: 9.

The J gene is TRBJ2-7, the V gene TRBV4-3; D is uncertain. CDR1 is LGHNA and CDR2 is YSLEER in the germline V gene. CDR3 size: 15 residues. Deletions cut 0 bases from V and 0 bases from J, with 9 bases between. The CDR3 DNA is TGCGCCAGCAGCCAAGATTTGAGGATCTCCTACGAGCAGTACTTC. This codes for CASSQDLRISYEQYF.

The chain recombines TRBV5-6 with TRBJ2-1; D gene uncertain. The CDR3 loop spans 17 amino acids. Germline V lookup: CDR1 SGHDT, CDR2 YYEEEE. V was clipped by 0 bases and J by 0 bases, with 13 bases between them. The CDR3 DNA reads as TGTGCCAGCAGCTTGGACACAGCAAGATTCTCCTACAATGAGCAGTTCTTC. Amino acid sequence: CASSLDTARFSYNEQFF. Supplemented by reference TRBV5-6 and TRBJ2-1, the full variable domain reads DAGVTQSPTHLIKTRGQQVTLRCSPKSGHDTVSWYQQALGQGPQFIFQYYEEEERQRGNFPDRFSGHQFPNYSSELNVNALLLGDSALYLCASSLDTARFSYNEQFFGPGTRLTVL.

V gene TRBV27 combines with J gene TRBJ2-3; TRBD1 matches at 9 bases. This CDR3 has 15 amino acids. J was trimmed by 4 bases and V by 7 bases; bases with no gene match: 9. The germline gives CDR1 MNHEY, CDR2 SMNVEV (reference sequence). CDR3 amino acids: CASTLDRGGADTQYF. CDR3 nucleotide sequence: TGTGCCAGCACCCTGGACAGGGGAGGGGCAGATACGCAGTATTTT.

The rearrangement joins TRBV5-1 to TRBJ1-4, with D maybe TRBD1 (5 bases). The germline CDR1 and CDR2 sequences are SGHRS and YFSETQ. V lost 0 bases to trimming and J lost 7 bases, with 13 bases between them. This CDR3 contains 15 residues. DNA for the CDR3: TGCGCCAGCAGCTTGGAAGGGGCGCAGACTGAAAAACTGTTTTTT. Translation: CASSLEGAQTEKLFF.

The rearrangement links TRBV25-1 to TRBJ2-1; D possibly corresponds to TRBD2 (6 bases). The germline V and J ends were trimmed by 0 bases and 6 bases, with 12 bases remaining between them. The CDR3 contains 15 residues. Germline V gives CDR1 MGHDK, CDR2 SYGVNS. The CDR3 sequence: CASSEYISGGNEQFF. CDR3 bases: TGTGCCAGCAGTGAATATATTTCCGGGGGCAATGAGCAGTTCTTC.

The chain has TRBV11-2 and TRBJ2-7; 8 bases are shared with TRBD1. Germline V gives CDR1 SGHAT, CDR2 FQNNGV. The CDR3 totals 13 residues. J gave up 4 bases and V 4 bases, and 3 bases lay outside the gene matches. The CDR3 nucleotides are TGTGCCAGCAGCTGGAACAGGGGGTACGAGCAGTACTTC. This sequence encodes CASSWNRGYEQYF. The full variable domain, its missing parts supplied by reference TRBV11-2 and TRBJ2-7, is EAGVAQSPRYKIIEKRQSVAFWCNPISGHATLYWYQQILGQGPKLLIQFQNNGVVDDSQLPKDRFSAERLKGVDSTLKIQPAKLEDSAVYLCASSWNRGYEQYFGPGTRLTVT.

The sample holds one count of this clone. V is TRBV5-4 and J is TRBJ1-1, with a weak D call TRBD1 (5 bases). V lost 4 bases and J 8 bases, leaving 12 bases between the germline ends. Per germline, CDR1 SGHNT and CDR2 YYREEE (reference sequence). The CDR3 has 12 amino acids. The CDR3: CASSPGTAEAFF. The CDR3 coding sequence is TGTGCCAGCAGCCCAGGGACTGCAGAAGCTTTCTTT.

This clone was observed a single time. The chain combines TRBV5-1 with TRBJ1-1, with D maybe TRBD1 (6 bases). The V end was cut by 0 bases, the J end by 2 bases, with 11 bases between. Germline V gene data show CDR1 as SGHRS and CDR2 as YFSETQ. The CDR3 runs 15 residues. The CDR3 nucleotides read TGCGCCAGCAGCTTGGGGCAGGGACATAACACTGAAGCTTTCTTT. This translates into CASSLGQGHNTEAFF.

The chain carries TRBV19 and TRBJ2-3, with D possibly matching TRBD2 (5 bases). This CDR3 is built from 16 residues. With 5 bases removed from V and 2 bases from J, the gap between germline ends came to 17 bases. The germline V gene encodes CDR1 LNHDA and CDR2 SQIVND (reference sequence). Here the CDR3 reads CASSSGLLKFTDTQYF. In DNA form, the CDR3 reads TGTGCCAGTAGTTCAGGACTGCTTAAATTCACAGATACGCAGTATTTT. The full variable domain, its missing parts supplied by reference TRBV19 and TRBJ2-3, is DGGITQSPKYLFRKEGQNVTLSCEQNLNHDAMYWYRQDPGQGLRLIYYSQIVNDFQKGDIAEGYSVSREKKESFPLTVTSAQKNPTAFYLCASSSGLLKFTDTQYFGPGTRLTVL.

The chain joins TRBV10-2 to TRBJ2-2; 13 bases match TRBD2. The CDR3 is made up of 16 amino acids. J was trimmed by 7 bases and V by 10 bases; bases with no gene match: 12. Germline values: CDR1 WSHSY, CDR2 SAAADI. The CDR3 loop reads CATRGLAGERGGELFF. The CDR3 DNA sequence: TGCGCCACCCGTGGACTAGCGGGAGAAAGGGGCGGGGAGCTGTTTTTT.

The chain recombines TRBV24-1 with TRBJ1-1, with no clear D. V dropped 0 bases and J dropped 11 bases, with 12 bases sitting between them. Germline V gene data show CDR1 as KGHDR and CDR2 as SFDVKD. The CDR3 sequence is 13 residues long. The CDR3: CATSDLLSGRAFF. The CDR3 DNA reads as TGTGCCACCAGTGATTTGCTGTCCGGTCGGGCTTTCTTT.

V and J are TRBV9 and TRBJ2-1; a weak D match, TRBD2 (5 bases). CDR1 and CDR2 (germline): SGDLS, YYNGEE. The germline V and J ends were trimmed by 2 bases and 0 bases, with 12 bases remaining between them. The CDR3 length is 16 residues. CDR3 nucleotide sequence: TGTGCCAGCAGCGTGGGAGCGGATAGCTCCTACAATGAGCAGTTCTTC. Translated, it gives CASSVGADSSYNEQFF.